This T cell receptor beta chain was found in a study of blood T cells in healthy people across ages. Broader study findings: The authors considered diversity estimates from one million T cells to be underestimates. Diversity of TCR beta per million T cells declined in a roughly linear way with age.

This clonotype was counted a few times. Its specificity is unknown. Total RNA was extracted at no less than 6 micrograms per sample. Germline assignment: CDR1 DFQATT and CDR2 SNEGSKA (reference sequence). The CDR3 is made up of 13 amino acids. Trimming removed 3 bases at V and 6 bases at J, with 15 bases between. Then a second PCR, running about 7 to 11 cycles, was carried out with a sample-barcoded 5' primer and a J-beta primer mix. Via MiXCR, TCRdb re-called the 5' RACE reads, giving one row per CDR3 protein. The data hold approximately 350,000 distinct CDR3 sequences, with more than 45% observed a single time.

This chain connects TRBV20-1 to TRBJ2-7, with no clear D. This TCR was recovered from a man aged 55 to 69 in good health. Sample: blood. CDR3 coding DNA: TGCAGTGCTAGCCTCCCCTCAGCTTCCGAGCAGTACTTC. This translates into CSASLPSASEQYF.